The 17 T cell receptor beta chains given below trace back to one sample, sequenced in a study of regulatory T cells in long-lasting Graves disease listed by TCRdb under 2021. The time point tag for this specimen amounts to: newly diagnosed GD, antithyroid drugs for less than 3 months. RNA was extracted from PBMCs in TRIzol for both TCR sequencing and RNA sequencing. Library method: multiplex PCR. The sample was run on an Illumina HiSeq 4000. iRepertoire HTBI primers and Arm-PCR amplification of CDR3 regions were used to construct TCR beta libraries. TCRdb reanalyzed the raw reads on its own, using fastp at Q25 for trimming and MiXCR for clone calling, and kept in-frame beta chains. Duplicate CDR3 protein sequences are folded into a single record with the most common DNA and genes. This sample has about 520,000 distinct CDR3 sequences in its table, and 12% of those were observed once. The ten largest make up about 8.9% of the sample.

The same data also went into a second study, on T cells in Graves' hyperthyroidism and ophthalmopathy.

The specimen comprised peripheral blood mononuclear cells (PBMCs), sampled at new diagnosis, from a patient treated with antithyroid drugs. The receptors derive from a woman aged 25 to 45 with Graves disease. Donor details come from another sample of the same person, matched by shared clones.

This clonotype was picked up many times. The chain uses TRBV3-1 and TRBJ2-3; D is undetermined. The CDR3 spans 11 residues. The germline gives CDR1 LGHDT, CDR2 YNNKEL (reference sequence). Trimming cost V 1 base and J 6 bases, with 2 bases left between them. In nucleotides, the CDR3 is TGTGCCAGCAGCCAAGGTGATACGCAGTATTTT. This sequence encodes CASSQGDTQYF.

This clonotype has at least ten counts. This sequence joins TRBV12-3 or TRBV12-4 and TRBJ1-2; no definite D call. CDR3 length equals 14 residues. Trimming shortened V by 6 bases and J by 5 bases, and 16 bases separated the two germline ends. The CDR3 sequence is CASSHGPSGYGYTF. The CDR3 bases are TGTGCCAGCAGCCACGGGCCTTCCGGGTATGGCTACACCTTC.

This clonotype was counted at least ten times. J is TRBJ1-3 and V is TRBV20-1, with D hard to call. CDR1 is DFQATT and CDR2 is SNEGSKA in the germline V gene (reference sequence). The V end lost 5 bases, the J end lost 6 bases, and 17 bases lay between the germline ends. This CDR3 has 14 amino acids. CDR3 residues: CSARTSGGQNTIYF. The CDR3 DNA follows: TGCAGTGCTCGGACCTCGGGCGGCCAAAACACCATATATTTT.

The chain links TRBV7-9 to TRBJ2-5; tentatively, D is TRBD1 (6 bases). Trimming took off 4 bases at V and 7 bases at J, with 13 bases between the two ends. CDR3 size: 13 residues. CDR1 and CDR2 (germline): SEHNR, FQNEAQ (reference sequence). The CDR3 DNA reads as TGTGCCAGCAGCTCAACAGGGTTGGGGACCCAGTACTTC. Translation: CASSSTGLGTQYF. Together with reference TRBV7-9 and TRBJ2-5, the CDR3 gives the full variable domain: DTGVSQNPRHKITKRGQNVTFRCDPISEHNRLYWYRQTLGQGPEFLTYFQNEAQLEKSRLLSDRFSAERPKGSFSTLEIQRTEQGDSAMYLCASSSTGLGTQYFGPGTRLLVL.

Only a few counts were recorded for this clonotype. The V gene is TRBV11-3, the J gene TRBJ2-6; weak D call: TRBD2 (6 bases). The CDR3 consists of 17 residues. Deletions cut 3 bases from V and 0 bases from J, with 12 bases between. The germline V gene has CDR1 SGHNT and CDR2 YENEEA. CDR3 region: CASSFRDWSSGANVLTF. In DNA, the CDR3 is TGTGCCAGCAGCTTCCGGGACTGGAGCTCTGGGGCCAACGTCCTGACTTTC.

This clonotype was detected a few times. The chain carries TRBV9 and TRBJ2-7; no reliable D call. CDR3 size: 14 residues. In germline, CDR1 is SGDLS, CDR2 YYNGEE. Trimming took off 3 bases at V and 5 bases at J, with 15 bases between the two ends. CDR3 in amino acids: CASSATPLMDEQYF. The CDR3, as DNA: TGTGCCAGCAGCGCGACACCTCTAATGGACGAGCAGTACTTC.

This clonotype was detected ten times or more. The chain recombines TRBV11-2 with TRBJ2-3, with D unclear. Trimming stripped 2 bases from V and 6 bases from J, with 15 bases between. This CDR3 contains 15 residues. Looked up from germline, CDR1 is SGHAT and CDR2 is FQNNGV. The CDR3 nucleotides read TGTGCCAGCAGCTTAAACCCCTGGAGCGTGGATACGCAGTATTTT. The encoded protein is CASSLNPWSVDTQYF.

This clonotype has ten or more counts. The rearrangement uses TRBV19 and TRBJ2-7; 7 positions match TRBD1. The CDR3 is made up of 15 amino acids. The germline V gene encodes CDR1 LNHDA and CDR2 SQIVND (reference sequence). V lost 3 bases, J lost 3 bases, and 8 bases stayed unmatched. CDR3 in amino acids: CASSITGDPGYEQYF. The CDR3 DNA sequence: TGTGCCAGTAGTATTACAGGGGACCCGGGCTACGAGCAGTACTTC.

This chain connects TRBV11-3 to TRBJ1-5; D unclear. The CDR3 contains 13 residues. The germline gives CDR1 SGHNT, CDR2 YENEEA. V was pared by 5 bases and J by 12 bases, with 17 bases between. The CDR3 bases are TGTGCCAGCAGCAACGAACTAACCCAGGTCCAGCATTTT. Amino acid sequence: CASSNELTQVQHF. Variable domain in full (rest from reference TRBV11-3 and TRBJ1-5): EAGVVQSPRYKIIEKKQPVAFWCNPISGHNTLYWYLQNLGQGPELLIRYENEEAVDDSQLPKDRFSAERLKGVDSTLKIQPAELGDSAVYLCASSNELTQVQHFGDGTRLSIL.

This clonotype was picked up many times. The CDR3 loop reads CASSLNPGQATDTQYF. The CDR3 DNA reads TGTGCCAGCAGTTTAAATCCCGGACAAGCCACAGATACGCAGTATTTT. This chain links TRBV28 with TRBJ2-3, with TRBD1 as a possible D gene (5 bases). The CDR3 length is 16 residues. Germline values: CDR1 MDHEN, CDR2 SYDVKM. V lost 2 bases, J lost 2 bases, and 14 bases lay in between.

This clonotype appeared many times. V gene TRBV2 combines with J gene TRBJ2-7, with TRBD2 as a possible D gene (5 bases). V lost 8 bases and J 4 bases, leaving 15 bases between the germline ends. This CDR3 is built from 13 residues. Germline lookup yields CDR1 SNHLY and CDR2 FYNNEI. In DNA form, the CDR3 reads TGTGCCAGCGGAGGACGGTTCCCTTACGAGCAGTACTTC. Its translation is CASGGRFPYEQYF.

This clonotype was seen at least ten times. The junction departs from germline at one end; a sequencing error may be responsible. V and J are TRBV14 and TRBJ2-1; tentatively, D is TRBD2 (6 bases). The CDR3 is 15 amino acids. Looked up from germline, CDR1 is SGHDN and CDR2 is FVKESK. For the CDR3, the DNA is TGTGCCAGCAGCCAACTCTGGGACTCCCACAATGAGCAGTTCTTC. Protein product: CASSQLWDSHNEQFF.

The table lists this clonotype with many counts. The chain carries TRBV7-8 and TRBJ1-2, with D maybe TRBD1 (6 bases). The germline CDR1 and CDR2 sequences are SGHVS and FQNEAQ. The CDR3 has 15 amino acids. Trimming shortened V by 5 bases and J by 3 bases, and 16 bases separated the two germline ends. The CDR3 DNA reads as TGTGCCAGCAGCCCGACCTTACAGGGCGACTATGGCTACACCTTC. Its protein product is CASSPTLQGDYGYTF.

This clonotype was observed at least ten times. The chain joins TRBV2 to TRBJ2-6; weak D call: TRBD2 (7 bases). The CDR3 extends over 18 amino acids. Germline V lookup: CDR1 SNHLY, CDR2 FYNNEI. The V end was cut by 2 bases, the J end by 0 bases, with 14 bases between. The DNA for the CDR3 is TGTGCCAGCAGTGAAAGGGGGGGAGGGGGCTCTGGGGCCAACGTCCTGACTTTC. Translated: CASSERGGGGSGANVLTF.

This clonotype was seen at least ten times. The J gene is TRBJ2-2, the V gene TRBV12-3 or TRBV12-4; no reliable D call. This CDR3 contains 13 residues. V gave up 7 bases and J gave up 6 bases, with 12 bases separating them. The CDR3 region is CASTSQGAGELFF. In DNA, the CDR3 is TGTGCCAGCACCTCTCAAGGCGCCGGGGAGCTGTTTTTT.

This clonotype was picked up many times. V gene TRBV4-3 combines with J gene TRBJ2-6; D may correspond to TRBD1 or TRBD2 (5 bases each). Germline V gene lookup returns CDR1 LGHNA and CDR2 YSLEER. Trimming took 1 base from V and 2 from J, leaving 6 bases between them. The CDR3 length is 15 residues. CDR3 amino acids: CASSQVGAGANVLTF. The CDR3 nucleotides are TGCGCCAGCAGCCAAGTGGGGGCTGGGGCCAACGTCCTGACTTTC.

This sequence joins TRBV28 and TRBJ2-7; 7 positions agree with TRBD2. Germline V CDR1 and CDR2: MDHEN, SYDVKM. J was trimmed by 1 base and V by 3 bases; bases with no gene match: 6. The CDR3 runs to 15 residues. For the CDR3, the DNA is TGTGCCAGCAGTTTTCGGGGGAGGGTATCCTACGAGCAGTACTTC. Translation gives CASSFRGRVSYEQYF.